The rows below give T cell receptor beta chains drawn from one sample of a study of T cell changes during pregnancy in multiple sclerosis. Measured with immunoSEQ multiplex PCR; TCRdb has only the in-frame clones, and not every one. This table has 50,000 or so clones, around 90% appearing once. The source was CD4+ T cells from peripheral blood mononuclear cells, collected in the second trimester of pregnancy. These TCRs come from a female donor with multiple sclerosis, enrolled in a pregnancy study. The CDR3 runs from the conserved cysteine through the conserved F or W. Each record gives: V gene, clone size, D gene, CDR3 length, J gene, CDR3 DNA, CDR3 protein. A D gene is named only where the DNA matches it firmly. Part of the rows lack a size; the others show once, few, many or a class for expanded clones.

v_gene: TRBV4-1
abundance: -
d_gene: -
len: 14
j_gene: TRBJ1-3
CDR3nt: TGCGCCAGCAGCCAACAGGGTTCTGGAAACACCATATATTTT
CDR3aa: CASSQQGSGNTIYF

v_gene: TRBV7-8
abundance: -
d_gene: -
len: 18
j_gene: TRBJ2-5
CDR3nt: TGTGCCAGCAGCTTAAGAGGGTATACGGGGGTAGACCAAGAGACCCAGTACTTC
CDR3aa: CASSLRGYTGVDQETQYF

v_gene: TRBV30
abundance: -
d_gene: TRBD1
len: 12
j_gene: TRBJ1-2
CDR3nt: TGTGCCTGGAGTGGGCAGGGGGATGGCTACACCTTC
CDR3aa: CAWSGQGDGYTF

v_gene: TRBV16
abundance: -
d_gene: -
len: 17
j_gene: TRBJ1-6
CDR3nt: TGTGCCAGCAGCCCCACGACAGGCGAGCAATCCGGTTCACCCCTCCACTTT
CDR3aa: CASSPTTGEQSGSPLHF

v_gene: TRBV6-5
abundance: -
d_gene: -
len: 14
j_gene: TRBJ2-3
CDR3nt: TGTGCCAGCAGTTTAAGCCTACCGAGGGATACGCAGTATTTT
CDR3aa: CASSLSLPRDTQYF

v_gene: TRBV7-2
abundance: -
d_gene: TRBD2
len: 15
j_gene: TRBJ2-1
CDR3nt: TGTGCCAGCAGCTTTATAGCGGGGGAGTACAATGAGCAGTTCTTC
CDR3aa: CASSFIAGEYNEQFF

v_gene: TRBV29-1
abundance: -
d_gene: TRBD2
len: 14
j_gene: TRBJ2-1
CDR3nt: TGCAGCGCCTGGAGCGGGAGGGGTGGAAATGAGCAGTTCTTC
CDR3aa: CSAWSGRGGNEQFF

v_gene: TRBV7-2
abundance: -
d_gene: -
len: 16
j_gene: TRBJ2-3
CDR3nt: TGTGCCAGCAGCTTGGGCGGGATGGGGGGCACAGATACGCAGTATTTT
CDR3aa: CASSLGGMGGTDTQYF

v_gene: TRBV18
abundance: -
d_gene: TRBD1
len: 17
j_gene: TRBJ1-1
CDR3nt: TGTGCCAGCTCACCAGCTGGGACAGGGGGCGCAAACACTGAAGCTTTCTTT
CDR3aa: CASSPAGTGGANTEAFF

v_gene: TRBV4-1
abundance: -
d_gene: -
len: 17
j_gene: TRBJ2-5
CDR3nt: TGCGCCAGCAGCCAAGATTCGTATAAATGGGAGGAAGAGACCCAGTACTTC
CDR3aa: CASSQDSYKWEEETQYF

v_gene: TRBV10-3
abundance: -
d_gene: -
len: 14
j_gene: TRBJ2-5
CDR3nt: TGTGCCATCAGTGAGGGGCAGGGCTCAGAGACCCAGTACTTC
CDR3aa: CAISEGQGSETQYF

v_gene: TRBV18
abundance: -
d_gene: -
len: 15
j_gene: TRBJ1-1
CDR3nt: TGTGCCAGCTCACCTTCTCTTACGGGGGACACTGAAGCTTTCTTT
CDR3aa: CASSPSLTGDTEAFF

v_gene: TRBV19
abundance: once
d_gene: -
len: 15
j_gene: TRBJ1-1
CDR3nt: TGTGCCAGTAGTACCACCGGACAGAGGAACACTGAAGCTTTCTTT
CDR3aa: CASSTTGQRNTEAFF

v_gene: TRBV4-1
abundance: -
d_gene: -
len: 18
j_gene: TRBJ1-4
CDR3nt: TGCGCCAGCAGCCAACTTCGAGCGGGGGCATCAACTAATGAAAAACTGTTTTTT
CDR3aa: CASSQLRAGASTNEKLFF

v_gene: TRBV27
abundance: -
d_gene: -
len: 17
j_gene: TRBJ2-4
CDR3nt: TGTGCCAGCAGCCCACATCGGGGGGCACGTTCAAAAAACATTCAGTACTTC
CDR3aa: CASSPHRGARSKNIQYF

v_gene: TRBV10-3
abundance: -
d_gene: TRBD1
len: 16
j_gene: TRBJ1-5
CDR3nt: TGTGCCATCAGTGAGTCAAGGACAGGGGCCGCCGGGCCCCAGCATTTT
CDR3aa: CAISESRTGAAGPQHF

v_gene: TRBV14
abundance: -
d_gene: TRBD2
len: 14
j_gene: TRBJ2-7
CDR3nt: TGTGCCAGCAGCCAGGGACTAGCCGGCTACGAGCAGTACTTC
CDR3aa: CASSQGLAGYEQYF

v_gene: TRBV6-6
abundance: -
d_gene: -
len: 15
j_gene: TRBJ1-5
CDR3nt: TGTGCCACCCGGTCCCCCAGGGGCCGGGGTCAGCCCCAGCATTTT
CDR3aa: CATRSPRGRGQPQHF

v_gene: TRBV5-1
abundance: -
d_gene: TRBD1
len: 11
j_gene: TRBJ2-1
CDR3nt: TGCGCCAGCACCGTGACAGGGAAGGCGTTCTTC
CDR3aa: CASTVTGKAFF

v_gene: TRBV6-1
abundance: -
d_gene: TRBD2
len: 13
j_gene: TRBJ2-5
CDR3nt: TGTGCCGTTAGCGGGGGGGCCGGAGAGACCCAGTACTTC
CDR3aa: CAVSGGAGETQYF

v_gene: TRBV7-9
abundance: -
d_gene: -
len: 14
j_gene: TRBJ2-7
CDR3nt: TGTGCCAGCAGCTTCTCACAGGTAACGTACGAGCAGTACTTC
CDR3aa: CASSFSQVTYEQYF

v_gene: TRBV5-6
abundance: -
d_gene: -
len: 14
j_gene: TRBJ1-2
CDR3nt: TGTGCCAGCAGCTTGGAAGGCAGGGACTATGGCTACACCTTC
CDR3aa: CASSLEGRDYGYTF

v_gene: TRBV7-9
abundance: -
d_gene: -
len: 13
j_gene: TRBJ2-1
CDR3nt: TGTGCCAGCAGCTTAGGCGGGGCCGGGGAGCAGTTCTTC
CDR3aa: CASSLGGAGEQFF

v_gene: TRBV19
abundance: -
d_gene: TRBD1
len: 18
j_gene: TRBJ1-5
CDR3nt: TGTGCCAGTAGACCGGGACAGGGGGGATTCTCGAGCAATCAGCCCCAGCATTTT
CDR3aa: CASRPGQGGFSSNQPQHF

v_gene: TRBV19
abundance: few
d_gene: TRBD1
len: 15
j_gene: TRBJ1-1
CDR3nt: TGTGCCAGTAGTACCTGGACAGGGCTGGGCACTGAAGCTTTCTTT
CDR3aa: CASSTWTGLGTEAFF

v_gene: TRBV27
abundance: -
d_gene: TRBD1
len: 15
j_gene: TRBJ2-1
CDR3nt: TGTGCCAGCAAGGACAGGTTGGCTCCCTACAATGAGCAGTTCTTC
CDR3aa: CASKDRLAPYNEQFF

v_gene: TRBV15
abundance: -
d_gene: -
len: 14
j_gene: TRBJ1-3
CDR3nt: TGTGCCACCAGCAGAGATCGTCCGCCAGGCCCCATATATTTT
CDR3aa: CATSRDRPPGPIYF

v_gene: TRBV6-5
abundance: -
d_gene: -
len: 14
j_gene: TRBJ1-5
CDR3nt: TGTGCCAGCAGTCCAGGGGCAACCAATCAGCCCCAGCATTTT
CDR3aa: CASSPGATNQPQHF

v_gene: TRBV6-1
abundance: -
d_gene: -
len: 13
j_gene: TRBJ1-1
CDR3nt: TGTGCCAGCAGTGGGACAGTCGACACTGAAGCTTTCTTT
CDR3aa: CASSGTVDTEAFF

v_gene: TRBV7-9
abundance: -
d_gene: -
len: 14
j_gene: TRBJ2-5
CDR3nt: TGTGCCAGCAGCTCAGGACAATACGAAGAGACCCAGTACTTC
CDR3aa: CASSSGQYEETQYF

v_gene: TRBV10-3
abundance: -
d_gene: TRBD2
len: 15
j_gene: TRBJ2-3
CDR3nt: TGTGCCATCAGCGAGCGGGGGGCAATATCAGATACGCAGTATTTT
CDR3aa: CAISERGAISDTQYF

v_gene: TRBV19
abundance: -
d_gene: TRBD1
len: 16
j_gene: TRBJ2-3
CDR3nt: TGTGCCAGTAGTATATCGACAGGGGGGTACCTAGATACGCAGTATTTT
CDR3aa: CASSISTGGYLDTQYF

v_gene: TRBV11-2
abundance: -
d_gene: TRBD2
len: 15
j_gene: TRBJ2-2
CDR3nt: TGTGCCAGCAGCCCACTAGCGGGGGCCACCGGGGAGCTGTTTTTT
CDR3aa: CASSPLAGATGELFF

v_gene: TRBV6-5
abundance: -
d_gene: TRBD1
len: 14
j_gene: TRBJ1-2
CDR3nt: TGTGCCAGCAGTTCCGACAGGGCCCCCTATGGCTACACCTTC
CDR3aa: CASSSDRAPYGYTF

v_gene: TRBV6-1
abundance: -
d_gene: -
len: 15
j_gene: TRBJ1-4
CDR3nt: TGTGCCAGCAGACTCGCCGGGATCCCTAATGAAAAACTGTTTTTT
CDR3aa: CASRLAGIPNEKLFF

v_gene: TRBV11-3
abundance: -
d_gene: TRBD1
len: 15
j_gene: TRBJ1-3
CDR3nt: TGTGCCAGCAGCTTAGGAGGGGGCGTTGGAAACACCATATATTTT
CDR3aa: CASSLGGGVGNTIYF

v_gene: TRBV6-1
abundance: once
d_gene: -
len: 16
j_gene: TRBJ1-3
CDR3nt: TGTGCCAGCAGTGAAAGATGGCGGGGCGCTGGAAACACCATATATTTT
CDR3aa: CASSERWRGAGNTIYF

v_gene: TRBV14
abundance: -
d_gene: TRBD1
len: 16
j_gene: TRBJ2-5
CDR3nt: TGTGCCAGCAGCCAAGATATTCTGGACAGGCAAGAGACCCAGTACTTC
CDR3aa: CASSQDILDRQETQYF

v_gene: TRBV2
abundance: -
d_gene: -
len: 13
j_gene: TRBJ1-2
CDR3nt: TGTGCCAGCAGTGAAGAGAGTAACTATGGCTACACCTTC
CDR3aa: CASSEESNYGYTF

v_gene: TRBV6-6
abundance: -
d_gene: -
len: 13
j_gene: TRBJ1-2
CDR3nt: TGTGCCAGCAGTTCCGACAGCCCCTATGGCTACACCTTC
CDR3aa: CASSSDSPYGYTF

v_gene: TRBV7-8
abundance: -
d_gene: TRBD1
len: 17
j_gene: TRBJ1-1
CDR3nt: TGTGCCAGCAGCTTAGGAGGGGTGGACAGGGGAGTCACTGAAGCTTTCTTT
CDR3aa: CASSLGGVDRGVTEAFF

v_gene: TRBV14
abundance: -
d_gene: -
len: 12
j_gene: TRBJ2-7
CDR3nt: TGTGCCAGCAGCCAACAACAGACAGTCGTCTACTTC
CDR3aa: CASSQQQTVVYF

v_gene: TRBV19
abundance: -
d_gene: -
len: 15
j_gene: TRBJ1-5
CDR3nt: TGTGCCAGTAGTCCAAGTGGCGTCGGAGGCCAGCCCCAGCATTTT
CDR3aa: CASSPSGVGGQPQHF

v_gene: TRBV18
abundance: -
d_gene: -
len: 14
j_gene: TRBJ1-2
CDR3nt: TGTGCCAGCGAGGAGAGCAGGGCAAACTATGGCTACACCTTC
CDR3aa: CASEESRANYGYTF

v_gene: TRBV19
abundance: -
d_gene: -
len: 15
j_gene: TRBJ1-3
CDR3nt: TGTGCCAGTAGTGGTTCGAGAGCAATCAGAAACACCATATATTTT
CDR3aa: CASSGSRAIRNTIYF

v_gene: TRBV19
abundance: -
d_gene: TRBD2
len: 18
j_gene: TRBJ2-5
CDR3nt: TGTGCCAGTAGTGGGTCGCGACTAGCGGGGGGAGTAGGAGAGACCCAGTACTTC
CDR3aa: CASSGSRLAGGVGETQYF

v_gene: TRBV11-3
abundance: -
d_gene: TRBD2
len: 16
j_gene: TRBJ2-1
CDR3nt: TGTGCCAGCAGCTATAGACTAGCGGGGGGGCCGAATGAGCAGTTCTTC
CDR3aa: CASSYRLAGGPNEQFF

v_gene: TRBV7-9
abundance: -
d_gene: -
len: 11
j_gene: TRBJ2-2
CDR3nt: TGTGCCAGCAGCCGCAGCGGGGAGCTGTTTTTT
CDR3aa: CASSRSGELFF

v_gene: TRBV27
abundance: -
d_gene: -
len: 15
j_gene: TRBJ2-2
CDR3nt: TGTGCCAGCACCTTCCGGGACACCCGCACCGGGGAGCTGTTTTTT
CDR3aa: CASTFRDTRTGELFF

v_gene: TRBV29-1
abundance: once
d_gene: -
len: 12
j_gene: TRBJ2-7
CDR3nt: TGCAGCGTTGCGGAGATCTCCTACGAGCAGTACTTC
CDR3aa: CSVAEISYEQYF

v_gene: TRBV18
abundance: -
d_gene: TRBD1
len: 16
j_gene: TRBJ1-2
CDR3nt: TGTGCCAGCTCGGCCGGGACAGGGCCCGAGGACTATGGCTACACCTTC
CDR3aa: CASSAGTGPEDYGYTF

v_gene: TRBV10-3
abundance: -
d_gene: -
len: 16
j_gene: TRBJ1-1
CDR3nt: TGTGCCATCAGTGAGTCGCACGGGACCGGGGGGACTGAAGCTTTCTTT
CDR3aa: CAISESHGTGGTEAFF

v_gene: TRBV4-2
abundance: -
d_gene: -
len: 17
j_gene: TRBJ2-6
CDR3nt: TGTGCCAGCAGCCAAGACCAGACGGGAGCTGGGGCCAACGTCCTGACTTTC
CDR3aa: CASSQDQTGAGANVLTF

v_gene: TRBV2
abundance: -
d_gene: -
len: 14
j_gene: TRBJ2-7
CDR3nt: TGTGCCAGCAGTGAAGACAGGCCCCCCTACGAGCAGTACTTC
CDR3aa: CASSEDRPPYEQYF

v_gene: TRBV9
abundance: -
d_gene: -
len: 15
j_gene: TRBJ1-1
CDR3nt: TGTGCCAGCACGCCTCGGGGGTTGGAAAACACTGAAGCTTTCTTT
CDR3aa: CASTPRGLENTEAFF

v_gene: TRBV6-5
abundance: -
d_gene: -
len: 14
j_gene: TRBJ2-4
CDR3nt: TGTGCCAGCAGTTCGGGGCAGGGGAACGTCATTCAGTACTTC
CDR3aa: CASSSGQGNVIQYF

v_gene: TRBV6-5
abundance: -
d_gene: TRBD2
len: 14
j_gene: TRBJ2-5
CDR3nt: TGTGCCAGCAGTACCTTAGCGGGTATGGAGACCCAGTACTTC
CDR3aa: CASSTLAGMETQYF

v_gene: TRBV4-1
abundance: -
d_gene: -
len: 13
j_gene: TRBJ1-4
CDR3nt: TGCGCCAGCAGGTCTCTGGGAGGGGAAAAACTGTTTTTT
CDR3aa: CASRSLGGEKLFF

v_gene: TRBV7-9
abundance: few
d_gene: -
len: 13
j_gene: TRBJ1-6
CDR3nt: TGTGCCAGCAGCACAGGTACTAATTCACCCCTCCACTTT
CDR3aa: CASSTGTNSPLHF

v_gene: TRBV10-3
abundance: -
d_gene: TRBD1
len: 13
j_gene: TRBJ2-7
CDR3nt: TGTGCCATCAGTGGGACAGGGGGCAACGAGCAGTACTTC
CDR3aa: CAISGTGGNEQYF